A single sample is the source of the 14 T cell receptor beta chains below, sequenced in a study of Ad26.COV2.S vaccination and SARS-CoV-2 variants. Repertoires were generated with immunoSEQ multiplex PCR, while TCRdb's copy carries only in-frame clones and drops some. The sample comprises about 250,000 clones, around 88% of which are singletons, and roughly 3% rests with the top ten. Treatment: some 19 received Ad26.COV2.S at low or high dose, single or two shots; a few received placebo; per-sample allocation not given. Day 63 following the first vaccine or placebo injection was when the samples were taken. Source: peripheral blood, taken in a trial of Ad26.COV2.S vaccine versus placebo. The receptors shown here come from a person aged 18-60 years who received the Ad26.COV2.S COVID-19 vaccine or a placebo.

The chain employs TRBV7-7 and TRBJ2-1, with 10 bases matching TRBD2. Germline V lookup: CDR1 SSHAT, CDR2 FNYEAQ (reference sequence). Trimming at V came to 5 bases and at J to 4 bases, leaving 2 bases not matched to a gene. The CDR3 is 14 amino acids. Here the CDR3 reads CASSKGLAYNEQFF. The CDR3 DNA follows: TGTGCCAGCAGCAAGGGACTAGCGTACAATGAGCAGTTCTTC.

This rearrangement joins TRBV7-2 to TRBJ2-2; 12 bases fit TRBD2. Germline trimming cut 1 base from V and 1 base from J; bases unmatched to any gene: 4. This CDR3 contains 18 residues. CDR1 SGHTA and CDR2 FQGNSA come from the germline V gene. CDR3 bases: TGTGCCAGCAGCTTAGTTCTAGCGGGAGGGATGAACACCGGGGAGCTGTTTTTT. The encoded protein is CASSLVLAGGMNTGELFF.

This sequence joins TRBV11-2 and TRBJ2-1; TRBD2 agrees at 16 bases. V trimming: 0 bases; J trimming: 4 bases; junction bases outside the gene matches: 6. Germline values: CDR1 SGHAT, CDR2 FQNNGV. This CDR3 contains 19 residues. The CDR3 spells CASSLEGTSGGASYNEQFF. Here the CDR3 DNA reads TGTGCCAGCAGCTTAGAAGGGACTAGCGGGGGGGCTTCGTACAATGAGCAGTTCTTC.

This CDR3 reads CASRTVSGANVLTF. CDR3 nucleotides: TGTGCCAGCAGGACGGTCTCTGGGGCCAACGTCCTGACTTTC. The chain combines TRBV27 with TRBJ2-6, with unresolved D. Germline V gene lookup returns CDR1 MNHEY and CDR2 SMNVEV (reference sequence). This CDR3 comprises 14 residues. V lost 6 bases, J lost 0 bases, and 6 bases lay in between.

This clone was seen a single time. The chain employs TRBV30 and TRBJ1-1; no definite D call. Trimming pared 3 bases from V and 4 bases from J, leaving 12 bases between. Germline loops: CDR1 GTSNPN, CDR2 SVGIG (reference sequence). The CDR3 spans 13 residues. This chain's CDR3 is CAWSHLPGTEAFF. CDR3 sequence (DNA): TGTGCCTGGAGCCATCTTCCGGGCACTGAAGCTTTCTTT.

The rearrangement uses TRBV6-2 or TRBV6-3 and TRBJ2-5; 7 nucleotides agree with TRBD1. V gave up 5 bases and J gave up 1 base; unmatched junction bases: 7. The CDR3 is made up of 15 amino acids. Germline assignment: CDR1 MNHEY and CDR2 SVGEGT. CDR3 coding DNA: TGTGCCAGCAGTACCCTGGACAGGACCCAAGAGACCCAGTACTTC. Its protein is CASSTLDRTQETQYF.

The CDR3 is CASSPGTGKNSPLHF. CDR3 in DNA: TGTGCCAGCAGCCCCGGGACAGGGAAGAATTCACCCCTCCACTTT. The rearrangement joins TRBV7-3 to TRBJ1-6; 9 nucleotides align to TRBD1. From germline, CDR1 is SGHTA and CDR2 FQGTGA. V trimming: 5 bases; J trimming: 7 bases; junction bases outside the gene matches: 6. The length of the CDR3 is 15 residues.

This rearrangement joins TRBV18 to TRBJ2-1; D is possibly TRBD1 (5 bases). The CDR3 spans 13 residues. The germline V gene has CDR1 KGHSH and CDR2 LQKENI. V gave up 1 base and J gave up 9 bases, with 10 bases separating them. CDR3 in amino acids: CASSPLREGEQFF. The CDR3 nucleotides are TGTGCCAGCTCACCACTCAGGGAAGGTGAGCAGTTCTTC.

Note on this clone: Other DNA sequences of this sample code for an identical CDR3. This chain connects TRBV18 to TRBJ2-5, with TRBD2 as a possible D gene (5 bases). Germline V CDR1 and CDR2: KGHSH, LQKENI. Trimming took 3 bases from V and 2 from J, leaving 7 bases between them. This CDR3 has 13 amino acids. CDR3 nucleotide sequence: TGTGCCAGCTCACCCGGGGTTCAAGAGACCCAGTACTTC. This encodes CASSPGVQETQYF.

V and J are TRBV11-2 and TRBJ2-1; perhaps TRBD1 as D (6 bases). The CDR3 contains 15 residues. V lost 3 bases and J lost 4, with 13 bases in between. The germline CDR1 and CDR2 sequences are SGHAT and FQNNGV. The CDR3 here is CASSFGLGGYNEQFF. DNA of the CDR3: TGTGCCAGCAGCTTCGGGCTAGGGGGTTACAATGAGCAGTTCTTC. Drawing the rest from reference TRBV11-2 and TRBJ2-1, the complete variable domain is EAGVAQSPRYKIIEKRQSVAFWCNPISGHATLYWYQQILGQGPKLLIQFQNNGVVDDSQLPKDRFSAERLKGVDSTLKIQPAKLEDSAVYLCASSFGLGGYNEQFFGPGTRLTVL.

The genes are TRBV6-6 and TRBJ2-5; D unresolved. The CDR3 sequence is 11 residues long. Trimming cost V 6 bases and J 2 bases, with 4 bases left between them. CDR1 is MNHNY, CDR2 SVGAGI, per germline (reference sequence). The DNA for the CDR3 is TGTGCCAGCAGCCCACAAGAGACCCAGTACTTC. Amino acid sequence: CASSPQETQYF.

This chain links TRBV7-9 with TRBJ1-1; unclear D gene. This CDR3 contains 16 residues. V was trimmed by 4 bases and J by 0 bases, leaving 15 bases between them. Germline V CDR1 and CDR2: SEHNR, FQNEAQ (reference sequence). The CDR3 bases are TGTGCCAGCAGCTCCAGTTGGGCGGGGATGAACACTGAAGCTTTCTTT. Residues: CASSSSWAGMNTEAFF.

This chain joins TRBV4-3 and TRBJ2-3; 8 positions agree with TRBD2. The CDR3 length is 15 residues. CDR1 and CDR2 from the germline V gene are LGHNA and YSLEER. The V gene end was trimmed by 0 bases and the J gene end by 8 bases; junction bases not matched to a gene: 7. The CDR3 sequence is CASSQDRDGRVTQYF. In DNA, the CDR3 is TGCGCCAGCAGCCAAGATCGGGACGGGAGGGTTACGCAGTATTTT.

The chain combines TRBV5-5 with TRBJ1-5, with 9 nucleotides matching TRBD1. J was trimmed by 6 bases and V by 0 bases; bases with no gene match: 4. The CDR3 totals 15 residues. Germline assignment: CDR1 SGHKS and CDR2 YYEKEE (reference sequence). CDR3 residues: CASSLEQGARQPQHF. The CDR3 DNA is TGTGCCAGCAGCTTGGAACAGGGGGCGCGTCAGCCCCAGCATTTT.